The T cell receptor beta chain under discussion was sequenced for a study of patients and donors after allogeneic stem cell transplantation. The CDR3 is made up of 14 amino acids. V was pared by 1 base and J by 1 base, with 8 bases between. Germline V gene lookup returns CDR1 SEHNR and CDR2 FQNEAQ (reference sequence). MiXCR was run by TCRdb on the RT-PCR reads, yielding one entry per CDR3 protein. The profile shows more than 850,000 distinct CDR3 sequences, more than 15% of them singletons. This clonotype was seen more than once but under ten times. The TCR originated in a human donor who was either an allogeneic HSCT recipient or a stem cell or donor lymphocyte infusion donor (not recorded which). It is not recorded whose cells these are; they may come from a transplant donor. Input material: blood, either unsorted or a sorted T cell fraction (not recorded which). This rearrangement joins TRBV7-9 to TRBJ2-7; D unresolved. CDR3 nucleotide sequence: TGTGCCAGCAGCTTAGGTCCCAGGTCCTACGAGCAGTACTTC. Translated, it gives CASSLGPRSYEQYF. Variable domain in full (rest from reference TRBV7-9 and TRBJ2-7): DTGVSQNPRHKITKRGQNVTFRCDPISEHNRLYWYRQTLGQGPEFLTYFQNEAQLEKSRLLSDRFSAERPKGSFSTLEIQRTEQGDSAMYLCASSLGPRSYEQYFGPGTRLTVT.